These T cell receptor beta chains were read from a single sample in a study of OX40 agonist ivuxolimab in advanced cancers. Libraries were prepared by immunoSEQ multiplex PCR; TCRdb keeps only in-frame clonotypes and omits some of them. This sample carries approximately 51,000 clones, over 65% of them seen once, and the ten largest clones take roughly 2%. The sequencing used CD4+ or CD8+ T cells sorted from blood, collected in a trial of the OX40 agonist ivuxolimab. The receptors originated from an adult with an advanced solid tumor such as melanoma, head and neck, liver or kidney cancer. The CDR3 runs from the conserved cysteine through the conserved F or W. Each record gives: CDR3 length, J gene, V gene, CDR3 protein.

cdr3_length: 16; j_call: TRBJ1-6; v_call: TRBV10-3; cdr3_aa: CAISDQQGGDNSPLHF
cdr3_length: 16; j_call: TRBJ2-7; v_call: TRBV27; cdr3_aa: CASSPESTFASYEQYF
cdr3_length: 14; j_call: TRBJ1-2; v_call: TRBV10-3; cdr3_aa: CAISDPIGAEGYTF
cdr3_length: 14; j_call: TRBJ1-4; v_call: TRBV14; cdr3_aa: CASSTGALPEKLFF
cdr3_length: 14; j_call: TRBJ1-1; v_call: TRBV18; cdr3_aa: CASSPLQEYTEAFF
cdr3_length: 13; j_call: TRBJ1-2; v_call: TRBV25-1; cdr3_aa: CASSGTNHYGYTF
cdr3_length: 15; j_call: TRBJ1-3; v_call: TRBV19; cdr3_aa: CASANPGQAGNTIYF
cdr3_length: 14; j_call: TRBJ2-1; v_call: TRBV7-3; cdr3_aa: CASSRGLAGTEQFF
cdr3_length: 14; j_call: TRBJ1-5; v_call: TRBV11-1; cdr3_aa: CASSPGAWGGPQHF
cdr3_length: 13; j_call: TRBJ1-2; v_call: TRBV6-1; cdr3_aa: CASSARTVDGYTF
cdr3_length: 13; j_call: TRBJ1-3; v_call: TRBV11-2; cdr3_aa: CASSFGPGNTIYF
cdr3_length: 14; j_call: -; v_call: TRBV5-8; cdr3_aa: CASSFTDSTYEQYF
cdr3_length: 17; j_call: TRBJ2-7; v_call: TRBV7-9; cdr3_aa: CASSLYMGDRGRHEQYF
cdr3_length: 14; j_call: TRBJ2-7; v_call: TRBV19; cdr3_aa: CASSAVWAVGEQYF
cdr3_length: 18; j_call: TRBJ2-6; v_call: TRBV30; cdr3_aa: CAWSGWEGQLSGANVLTF
cdr3_length: 15; j_call: TRBJ2-7; v_call: TRBV6-5; cdr3_aa: CASSRRDRVKDEQYF
cdr3_length: 14; j_call: TRBJ2-7; v_call: TRBV10-3; cdr3_aa: CAISGGTDSYEQYF
cdr3_length: 15; j_call: TRBJ2-1; v_call: TRBV6-1; cdr3_aa: CASSEAASGDNEQFF
cdr3_length: 14; j_call: TRBJ1-1; v_call: TRBV5-6; cdr3_aa: CASSRGRMNTEAFF
cdr3_length: 17; j_call: TRBJ2-7; v_call: TRBV4-1; cdr3_aa: CASSQFLIQGTRPEQYF
cdr3_length: 12; j_call: TRBJ1-2; v_call: TRBV6-1; cdr3_aa: CASSPENYGYTF
cdr3_length: 17; j_call: TRBJ2-1; v_call: TRBV5-1; cdr3_aa: CASSFISGVLSYNEQFF
cdr3_length: 15; j_call: TRBJ2-3; v_call: TRBV6-5; cdr3_aa: CASSYSISGRARQYF
cdr3_length: 14; j_call: TRBJ2-3; v_call: TRBV10-3; cdr3_aa: CAISGLAGSDTQYF